The 3 T cell receptor beta chains below come from one sample, sequenced in a study of T-cell reconstitution after alpha-beta-depleted transplantation in children. Unique molecular identifiers were incorporated into the prepared TCRbeta library. Using its own MiXCR run on the PCR reads, TCRdb lists one record per CDR3 protein. The sample has hundreds of thousands of distinct CDR3 sequences; 16% are singletons. The specimen was PBMCs, mostly from graft donor cells, collected 360 days after TCRalphabeta/CD19-depleted stem cell transplant. The origin of the receptors is a boy in the first two years of life who had a stem cell transplant for Wiskott-Aldrich syndrome, so the T cells may come from the graft donor.

The genes are TRBV10-3 and TRBJ1-1, with D uncertain. Germline values: CDR1 ENHRY, CDR2 SYGVKD. V lost 8 bases to trimming and J lost 3 bases, with 22 bases between them. The CDR3 has 16 amino acids. CDR3 DNA: TGTGCCATCCGGAAAGGGCGGCCGATCTCGGACACTGAAGCTTTCTTT. Its protein is CAIRKGRPISDTEAFF.

This clonotype showed up just a few times. V usage is TRBV24-1 and J usage is TRBJ2-1, with D uncertain. The germline gives CDR1 KGHDR, CDR2 SFDVKD. V was trimmed by 3 bases and J by 3 bases, leaving 5 bases between them. CDR3 length equals 13 residues. Here the CDR3 DNA reads TGTGCCACCAGTGATCTGGACTACAATGAGCAGTTCTTC. Protein: CATSDLDYNEQFF.

The chain recombines TRBV20-1 with TRBJ2-3, with TRBD1 matching 7 bases. Germline V gene data show CDR1 as DFQATT and CDR2 as SNEGSKA (reference sequence). The CDR3 length is 17 residues. V shed 1 base and J 4 bases; nucleotides not matched to a gene: 14. The CDR3 here is CSARGNRDRKPADTQYF. The CDR3 coding sequence is TGCAGTGCTAGAGGCAACCGGGACAGAAAGCCGGCAGATACGCAGTATTTT.